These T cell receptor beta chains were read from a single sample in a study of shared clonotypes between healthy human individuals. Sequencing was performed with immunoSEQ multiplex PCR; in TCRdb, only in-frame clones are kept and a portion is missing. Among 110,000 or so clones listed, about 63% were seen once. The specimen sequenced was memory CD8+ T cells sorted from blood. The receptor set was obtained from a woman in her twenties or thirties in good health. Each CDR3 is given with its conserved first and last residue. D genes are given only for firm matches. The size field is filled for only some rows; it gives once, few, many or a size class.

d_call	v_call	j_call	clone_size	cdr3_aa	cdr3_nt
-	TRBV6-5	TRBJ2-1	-	CASSPGQYTNEQFF	TGTGCCAGCAGCCCGGGGCAGTATACCAATGAGCAGTTCTTC
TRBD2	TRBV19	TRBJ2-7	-	CASSIGSRGLAGVPTYEQYF	TGTGCCAGTAGTATAGGATCGCGGGGACTAGCGGGAGTCCCTACCTACGAGCAGTACTTC
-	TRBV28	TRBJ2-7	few	CASTRPRGYEQYF	TGTGCCAGCACTCGCCCCAGGGGATACGAGCAGTACTTC
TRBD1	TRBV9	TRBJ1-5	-	CASSSTGSGNQPQHF	TGTGCCAGCAGCTCGACAGGGTCAGGCAATCAGCCCCAGCATTTT
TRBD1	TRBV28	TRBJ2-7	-	CASSLVAGGPYEQYF	TGTGCCAGCAGTTTAGTAGCAGGGGGCCCCTACGAGCAGTACTTC
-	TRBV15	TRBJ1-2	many	CATSRIHASNYGYTF	TGTGCCACCAGCAGGATACATGCTTCTAACTATGGCTACACCTTC
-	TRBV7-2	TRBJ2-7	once	CASSLDSGSGYEQYF	TGTGCCAGCAGCTTAGATTCAGGGAGCGGCTACGAGCAGTACTTC
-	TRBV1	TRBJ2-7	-	CTSSQDPPLGFYEQYF	TGCACCAGCAGCCAAGACCCCCCTTTGGGCTTCTACGAGCAGTACTTC
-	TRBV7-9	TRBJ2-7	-	CASRRGGEQYF	TGTGCCAGCAGAAGAGGTGGGGAGCAGTACTTC
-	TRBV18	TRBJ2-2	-	CASSADRMNTGELFF	TGTGCCAGCTCGGCAGACAGAATGAACACCGGGGAGCTGTTTTTT
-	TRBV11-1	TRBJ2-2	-	CASSYSGGELFF	TGTGCCAGCAGTTATTCCGGCGGGGAGCTGTTTTTT
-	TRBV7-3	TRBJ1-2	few	CASSPLPPGTLSNYGYTF	TGTGCCAGCAGCCCATTACCCCCAGGGACCCTATCTAACTATGGCTACACCTTC
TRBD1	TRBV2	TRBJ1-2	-	CAIHFLRDRPFGYTF	TGTGCCATCCACTTCCTCCGGGACAGGCCTTTCGGCTACACCTTC
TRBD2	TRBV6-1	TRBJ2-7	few	CASSELSGSTSYEQYF	TGTGCCAGCAGTGAACTTAGCGGGAGTACTTCCTACGAGCAGTACTTC
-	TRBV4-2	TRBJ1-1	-	CASSPGGGNTEAFF	TGTGCCAGCAGCCCAGGAGGGGGGAACACTGAAGCTTTCTTT
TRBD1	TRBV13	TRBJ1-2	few	CASSHRRLGQGSRDYGYTF	TGTGCCAGCAGCCATCGGCGGTTGGGACAGGGCTCCCGGGACTATGGCTACACCTTC
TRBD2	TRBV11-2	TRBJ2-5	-	CASSTRGGKTQYF	TGTGCCAGCAGCACGCGGGGGGGAAAGACCCAGTACTTC
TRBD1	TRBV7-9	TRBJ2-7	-	CASSQKESGQGDLYEQYF	TGTGCCAGCAGCCAAAAGGAAAGTGGACAGGGAGACCTCTACGAGCAGTACTTC
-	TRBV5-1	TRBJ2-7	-	CASSLGWSYEQYF	TGCGCCAGCAGCTTGGGTTGGTCCTACGAGCAGTACTTC
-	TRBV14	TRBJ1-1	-	CASSQGRGANTEAFF	TGTGCCAGCAGCCAAGGTCGTGGGGCGAACACTGAAGCTTTCTTT
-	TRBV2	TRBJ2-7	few	CASSEGARGIYEQYF	TGTGCCAGCAGTGAAGGGGCCAGGGGAATATACGAGCAGTACTTC
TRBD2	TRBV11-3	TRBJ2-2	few	CASSDQRESLTGELFF	TGTGCCAGCAGCGACCAGCGGGAGAGCCTCACCGGGGAGCTGTTTTTT
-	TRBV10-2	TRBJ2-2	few	CASKSTGELFF	TGCGCCAGCAAGTCCACCGGGGAGCTGTTTTTT
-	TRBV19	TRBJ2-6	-	CASRGSGANVLTF	TGTGCCAGTAGGGGCTCTGGGGCCAACGTCCTGACTTTC
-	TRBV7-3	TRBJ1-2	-	CASSNPSGGEPNYGYTF	TGTGCCAGCAGCAACCCCTCGGGGGGGGAACCTAACTATGGCTACACCTTC
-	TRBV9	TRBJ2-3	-	CASSVGGASDTQYF	TGTGCCAGCAGCGTAGGTGGAGCGTCGGATACGCAGTATTTT
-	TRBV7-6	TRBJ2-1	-	CASSLGMGDEQFF	TGTGCCAGCAGCTTAGGAATGGGGGATGAGCAGTTCTTC
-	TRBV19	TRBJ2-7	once	CASSSVFASSYEQYF	TGTGCCAGTAGTTCGGTCTTTGCCAGCTCCTACGAGCAGTACTTC
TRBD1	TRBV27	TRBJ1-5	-	CASSFRGQEQPQHF	TGTGCCAGCAGTTTCAGGGGGCAGGAGCAGCCCCAGCATTTT
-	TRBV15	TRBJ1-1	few	CATSSARGLANTEAFF	TGTGCCACCAGCAGTGCCCGGGGGCTAGCGAACACTGAAGCTTTCTTT
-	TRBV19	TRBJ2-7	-	CASSIGAYEQYF	TGTGCCAGTAGTATAGGAGCTTACGAGCAGTACTTC